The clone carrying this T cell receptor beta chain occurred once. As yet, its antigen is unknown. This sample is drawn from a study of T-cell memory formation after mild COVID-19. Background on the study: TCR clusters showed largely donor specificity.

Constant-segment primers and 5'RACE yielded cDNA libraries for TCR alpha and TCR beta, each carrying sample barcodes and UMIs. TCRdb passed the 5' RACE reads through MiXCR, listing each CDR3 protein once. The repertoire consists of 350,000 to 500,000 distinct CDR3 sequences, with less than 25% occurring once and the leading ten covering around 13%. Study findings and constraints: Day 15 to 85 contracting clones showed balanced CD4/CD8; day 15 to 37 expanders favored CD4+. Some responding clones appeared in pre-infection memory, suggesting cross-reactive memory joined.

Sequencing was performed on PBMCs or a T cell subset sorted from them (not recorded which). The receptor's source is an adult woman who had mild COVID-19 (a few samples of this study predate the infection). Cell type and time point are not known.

The CDR3 DNA is TGTGCCAGCTCACCCTACGAAGCGGCCCTTAGCACAGATACGCAGTATTTT. Translated, it gives CASSPYEAALSTDTQYF. The chain uses TRBV18 and TRBJ2-3, with a weak D call TRBD2 (5 bases). Germline CDR1 and CDR2: KGHSH and LQKENI. V lost 3 bases and J lost 0, with 16 bases in between. The CDR3 consists of 17 residues.